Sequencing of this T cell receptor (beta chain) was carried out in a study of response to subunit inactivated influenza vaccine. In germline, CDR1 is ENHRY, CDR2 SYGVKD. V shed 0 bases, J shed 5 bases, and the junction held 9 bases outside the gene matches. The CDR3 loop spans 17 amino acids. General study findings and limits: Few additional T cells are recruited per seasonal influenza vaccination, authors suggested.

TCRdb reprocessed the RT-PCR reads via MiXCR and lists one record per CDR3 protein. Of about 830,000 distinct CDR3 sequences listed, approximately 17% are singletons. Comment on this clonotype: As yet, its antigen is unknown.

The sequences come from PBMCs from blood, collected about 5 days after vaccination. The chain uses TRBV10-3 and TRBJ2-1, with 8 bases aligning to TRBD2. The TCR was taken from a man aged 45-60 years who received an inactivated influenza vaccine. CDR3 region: CAISESGGGLVNNEQFF. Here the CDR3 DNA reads TGTGCCATCAGTGAGTCAGGTGGGGGACTAGTAAACAATGAGCAGTTCTTC.